A single sample gave rise to the 29 T cell receptor beta chains below, sequenced in a study of T-cell memory formation after mild COVID-19. A single record per CDR3 protein comes from TCRdb applying MiXCR to the 5' RACE reads. The repertoire holds hundreds of thousands of distinct CDR3 sequences, 16% seen once, with roughly a fifth in the top ten. Material: PBMCs or a T cell subset sorted from them (not recorded which). The receptor source for this set is a man between 18 and 35 years old who had mild COVID-19 (a few samples of this study predate the infection). Cell type and time point are not known.

V usage is TRBV29-1 and J usage is TRBJ2-3; D is possibly TRBD1 or TRBD2 (5 bases each). Trimming cost V 2 bases and J 4 bases, with 16 bases left between them. The germline V gene has CDR1 SQVTM and CDR2 ANQGSEA. CDR3 size: 15 residues. CDR3 bases: TGCAGCGTTGAACGAGGGGCTTGGGTCCCAGATACGCAGTATTTT. Translated, it gives CSVERGAWVPDTQYF.

This clonotype turned up a few times. V and J are TRBV29-1 and TRBJ1-2; TRBD1 is a possible D gene (6 bases). Germline CDR1 SQVTM, CDR2 ANQGSEA. CDR3 length equals 14 residues. Trimming removed 5 bases from V and 6 bases from J, with 19 bases in between. In DNA, the CDR3 is TGCAGCGTTCCCTCCGGGGGCGCGGCGAATGGCTACACCTTC. Its protein product is CSVPSGGAANGYTF.

In its sample, this clonotype was seen a few times. CDR3 DNA sequence: TGTGCCAGCAGCTTGGGACTAGCTATCACCGGGGAGCTGTTTTTT. Its translation is CASSLGLAITGELFF. V is TRBV7-2 and J is TRBJ2-2, with TRBD2 matching 9 bases. Germline CDR1 reads SGHTA; CDR2 reads FQGNSA. Trimming at V came to 3 bases and at J to 4 bases, leaving 3 bases not matched to a gene. The CDR3 contains 15 residues.

The gene calls are TRBV15 and TRBJ2-7, with TRBD1 matching 8 bases. This CDR3 has 15 amino acids. The V gene's germline CDR1 is LNHNV and CDR2 YYDKDF (reference sequence). The V segment lost 3 bases and the J segment 4 bases; nucleotides outside the gene matches: 8. The CDR3 protein is CATSRPPGGRYEQYF. For the CDR3, the DNA is TGTGCCACCAGCAGGCCCCCAGGGGGCAGGTACGAGCAGTACTTC.

The chain recombines TRBV18 with TRBJ1-2, with D unclear. V lost 1 base and J 6 bases, leaving 12 bases between the germline ends. Looked up from germline, CDR1 is KGHSH and CDR2 is LQKENI. CDR3 length: 14 amino acids. DNA of the CDR3: TGTGCCAGCTCACCACGTTCCCATGGGGATGGCTACACCTTC. Residues: CASSPRSHGDGYTF.

This clonotype was seen only a few times. The chain combines TRBV28 with TRBJ2-7; D gene unclear. In germline, CDR1 is MDHEN, CDR2 SYDVKM. With 4 bases removed from V and 5 bases from J, the gap between germline ends came to 9 bases. There are 12 residues in the CDR3. CDR3 sequence: CASSSGWDEQYV. The DNA for the CDR3 is TGTGCCAGCAGTTCCGGCTGGGACGAGCAGTACGTC.

This clonotype has a count of ten or more. CDR3 coding DNA: TGTGCCACCAGTGACCCAGGGGGCCAGAGGGAGACCCAGTACTTC. Translated: CATSDPGGQRETQYF. The chain joins TRBV24-1 to TRBJ2-5; 8 bases match TRBD1. Per germline, CDR1 KGHDR and CDR2 SFDVKD. V lost 4 bases, J lost 5 bases, and 8 bases stayed unmatched. The CDR3 is 15 residues long.

The rearrangement links TRBV4-2 to TRBJ2-7, with 7 bases aligning to TRBD1. The V segment lost 1 base and the J segment 5 bases; nucleotides outside the gene matches: 8. This CDR3 has 15 amino acids. Germline assignment: CDR1 LGHNA and CDR2 YNFKEQ. In nucleotides, the CDR3 is TGTGCCAGCAGCCAAGTATACAGGGGAAGCCACGAGCAGTACGTC. It yields the protein CASSQVYRGSHEQYV.

This clonotype was observed many times. This chain links TRBV3-1 with TRBJ2-5, with D possibly being TRBD2 (5 bases). Trimming removed 1 base at V and 5 bases at J, with 8 bases between. CDR1 and CDR2 (germline): LGHDT, YNNKEL (reference sequence). CDR3 length: 13 residues. DNA of the CDR3: TGTGCCAGCAGCCAAGCTAGCCCGGAGACCCAGTACTTC. Encoded protein: CASSQASPETQYF.

This clonotype appeared many times. The genes are TRBV5-1 and TRBJ1-1; a weak D match, TRBD1 (5 bases). Trimming cost V 4 bases and J 1 base, with 26 bases left between them. Germline lookup yields CDR1 SGHRS and CDR2 YFSETQ. This CDR3 spans 19 amino acids. CDR3 protein: CASSMDGPGRKDGNTEAFF. CDR3 in DNA: TGCGCCAGCAGCATGGACGGACCGGGACGTAAAGATGGGAACACTGAAGCTTTCTTT.

This clonotype turned up a few times. V is TRBV15 and J is TRBJ2-3, with D possibly being TRBD1 or TRBD2 (5 bases each). Looked up from germline, CDR1 is LNHNV and CDR2 is YYDKDF (reference sequence). The CDR3 sequence is 15 residues long. V was cut by 1 base and J by 2 bases, with 10 bases left in between. The CDR3 here is CATSRVGTVTDTQYF. CDR3 DNA sequence: TGTGCCACCAGCAGAGTCGGGACGGTCACAGATACGCAGTATTTT.

Ten or more counts support this clonotype. J is TRBJ2-1 and V is TRBV7-2; 8 bases match TRBD2. This CDR3 has 15 amino acids. V lost 5 bases to trimming and J lost 8 bases; unmatched junction nucleotides: 11. CDR1 is SGHTA, CDR2 FQGNSA, per germline. This CDR3 reads CASSPYTGLADEQFF. The CDR3 DNA reads TGTGCCAGCAGCCCCTATACCGGACTAGCCGATGAGCAGTTCTTC.

The CDR3 nucleotides read TGTGCCAGCAAAAGGGACACCGGCAATCAGCCCCAGCATTTT. This translates into CASKRDTGNQPQHF. This chain connects TRBV6-2 or TRBV6-3 to TRBJ1-5; the D gene is possibly TRBD1 (6 bases). The germline V and J ends were trimmed by 7 bases and 2 bases, with 12 bases remaining between them. Germline lookup yields CDR1 MNHEY and CDR2 SVGEGT. There are 14 residues in the CDR3.

Ten or more counts support this clonotype. The genes are TRBV6-5 and TRBJ1-6; a possible D gene is TRBD1 (5 bases). This CDR3 is 16 amino acids long. Trimming stripped 6 bases from V and 6 bases from J, with 18 bases between. Germline CDR1 is MNHEY and CDR2 is SVGAGI. CDR3 nucleotide sequence: TGTGCCAGCAGACACCGACCGGGACTGCCTAATTCACCCCTCCACTTT. Translation: CASRHRPGLPNSPLHF.

This clonotype was observed many times. This rearrangement joins TRBV29-1 to TRBJ2-1; possibly TRBD1 for D (5 bases). CDR1 and CDR2 (germline): SQVTM, ANQGSEA. The V and J ends lost 8 bases and 7 bases respectively, with 24 bases between them. The CDR3 runs to 15 residues. In DNA, the CDR3 is TGCAGCACTATCCCAATCCGACAGACTGGGAATGAGCAGTTCTTC. It translates to CSTIPIRQTGNEQFF.

Turning to this clonotype: Mismatch with germline at one junction end may stem from a read error. V and J are TRBV7-3 and TRBJ2-2; 10 nucleotides agree with TRBD1. Germline CDR1 and CDR2: SGHTA and FQGTGA. There are 14 residues in the CDR3. CDR3 DNA sequence: TGTGCCAGCAGCCAGGACAGGGGGACCGGGGAGCTGTATTTT. This translates into CASSQDRGTGELYF.

The chain is built from TRBV5-6 and TRBJ2-5; D unclear. The CDR3 runs 14 residues. CDR1 SGHDT and CDR2 YYEEEE come from the germline V gene. The V end lost 0 bases, the J end lost 2 bases, and 8 bases lay between the germline ends. In DNA, the CDR3 is TGTGCCAGCAGCTTGGGGTTCAGACAAGAGACCCAGTACTTC. It encodes CASSLGFRQETQYF.

The genes are TRBV9 and TRBJ1-5; D possibly corresponds to TRBD1 (5 bases). The CDR3 covers 14 residues. The germline V gene encodes CDR1 SGDLS and CDR2 YYNGEE. Trimming cost V 2 bases and J 1 base, with 7 bases left between them. CDR3 DNA sequence: TGTGCCAGCAGCGTCGGACACAGCAATCAGCCCCAGCATTTT. This sequence encodes CASSVGHSNQPQHF.

The V gene is TRBV27, the J gene TRBJ1-1, with 7 positions matching TRBD1. The CDR3 has 15 amino acids. V shed 4 bases, J shed 2 bases, and the junction held 7 bases outside the gene matches. The V gene's germline CDR1 is MNHEY and CDR2 SMNVEV (reference sequence). The CDR3, as DNA: TGTGCCAGCAGTTCATCGGGGACAGCTAACACTGAAGCTTTCTTT. Protein product: CASSSSGTANTEAFF.

This clonotype was picked up many times. CDR3: CASSQDPGDPGNEQFF. In nucleotides, the CDR3 is TGCGCCAGCAGCCAAGACCCAGGAGACCCAGGGAATGAGCAGTTCTTC. The chain has TRBV4-3 and TRBJ2-1; D may be TRBD1 (5 bases). V was trimmed by 0 bases and J by 7 bases, leaving 16 bases between them. This CDR3 region has 16 residues. CDR1 and CDR2 (germline): LGHNA, YSLEER.

This chain joins TRBV20-1 and TRBJ2-5; maybe TRBD1 (6 bases). Trimming shortened V by 5 bases and J by 2 bases, and 15 bases separated the two germline ends. This CDR3 contains 14 residues. Germline V gene data show CDR1 as DFQATT and CDR2 as SNEGSKA (reference sequence). Written as DNA, the CDR3 is TGCAGTGCTTCACGACAGGCGATACAAGAGACCCAGTACTTC. It is translated as CSASRQAIQETQYF.

The rearrangement uses TRBV6-5 and TRBJ1-2; 10 bases agree with TRBD1. Trimming took 0 bases from V and 7 from J; bases not matched to a gene: 5. This CDR3 has 15 amino acids. Per germline, CDR1 MNHEY and CDR2 SVGAGI. CDR3 protein: CASSYSGTGVFGYTF. CDR3 in DNA: TGTGCCAGCAGTTACTCCGGGACAGGGGTTTTTGGCTACACCTTC.

The chain couples TRBV7-3 to TRBJ1-2; 8 bases are shared with TRBD1. The trim removed 6 bases at V and 5 bases at J, leaving 11 bases unmatched. The V gene's germline CDR1 is SGHTA and CDR2 FQGTGA. The CDR3 loop spans 15 amino acids. CDR3 amino acids: CASSPGTGPGYGYTF. CDR3 in DNA: TGTGCCAGCAGTCCGGGGACAGGTCCAGGTTATGGCTACACCTTC.

This clonotype has only a few counts. The chain has TRBV4-3 and TRBJ1-2; possibly TRBD1 for D (5 bases). V lost 2 bases and J 0 bases, leaving 10 bases between the germline ends. The length of the CDR3 is 15 residues. The germline CDR1 and CDR2 sequences are LGHNA and YSLEER. This CDR3 is CASSQYRNTNYGYTF. Written as DNA, the CDR3 is TGCGCCAGCAGCCAATACAGGAACACTAACTATGGCTACACCTTC.

In this sample, this clonotype turned up a few times. V is TRBV28 and J is TRBJ2-3; D not certain. CDR3 length: 12 residues. Germline CDR1 reads MDHEN; CDR2 reads SYDVKM. V lost 2 bases, J lost 4 bases, and 4 bases lay in between. Here the CDR3 DNA reads TGTGCCAGCAGTTTACTCTCAGATACGCAGTATTTT. This sequence encodes CASSLLSDTQYF.

This clonotype was seen a few times. The chain is built from TRBV27 and TRBJ2-7; 7 positions agree with TRBD1. With 7 bases clipped from V and 1 base from J, the junction kept 7 bases outside the gene matches. Germline CDR1 and CDR2: MNHEY and SMNVEV (reference sequence). The CDR3 has 14 residues. The CDR3 DNA is TGTGCCAGCACCCCGAAACAGGGGTCCTACGAGCAGTACTTC. Translating gives CASTPKQGSYEQYF.

The V call is TRBV29-1, the J call TRBJ2-1; D perhaps matches TRBD2 (7 bases). CDR3 length: 16 amino acids. Germline V gene data show CDR1 as SQVTM and CDR2 as ANQGSEA. With 1 base removed from V and 0 bases from J, the gap between germline ends came to 13 bases. The CDR3 spells CSVEGIRGASYNEQFF. The CDR3 DNA reads TGCAGCGTTGAAGGGATACGGGGGGCCTCCTACAATGAGCAGTTCTTC.

In this sample, this clonotype turned up many times. The rearrangement joins TRBV7-3 to TRBJ2-3, with D possibly matching TRBD1 (6 bases). CDR1 is SGHTA and CDR2 is FQGTGA in the germline V gene. CDR3 length: 14 residues. The V end lost 6 bases, the J end lost 0 bases, and 10 bases lay between the germline ends. The CDR3 coding sequence is TGTGCCAGCAGATCAGGGGTTAGCACAGATACGCAGTATTTT. Encoded protein: CASRSGVSTDTQYF. Complete variable domain (other parts from reference TRBV7-3 and TRBJ2-3): GAGVSQTPSNKVTEKGKYVELRCDPISGHTALYWYRQSLGQGPEFLIYFQGTGAADDSGLPNDRFFAVRPEGSVSTLKIQRTERGDSAVYLCASRSGVSTDTQYFGPGTRLTVL.

The V and J genes are TRBV12-3 or TRBV12-4 and TRBJ2-3, with D maybe TRBD1 (6 bases). The CDR3 is 15 amino acids. V lost 5 bases and J 5 bases, leaving 17 bases between the germline ends. The CDR3 DNA reads TGTGCCAGCAGTCCTGACAGGCGACTGGTAGATACGCAGTATTTT. It specifies CASSPDRRLVDTQYF.